These 4 T cell receptor beta chains share one sample of origin, sequenced in a study of CD8+ T cells in alopecia areata. RNA was isolated and reverse transcribed to cDNA, the sequencing template. Measured with immunoSEQ multiplex PCR; TCRdb has only the in-frame clones, and not every one. The data show 90,000 to 120,000 clones, with roughly 89% seen just once and 24% held by the top ten. Stated treatment: oral pan-JAK inhibitor, 5-10 mg twice daily. Sample: CD8+ T cells sorted from blood, taken at week 24, from a patient treated with tofacitinib. All receptors derive from a human donor with alopecia areata.

The V gene is TRBV7-2, the J gene TRBJ2-3; tentatively, D is TRBD1 (7 bases). V gave up 5 bases and J gave up 3 bases, with 24 bases separating them. From germline, CDR1 is SGHTA and CDR2 FQGNSA. The CDR3 contains 18 residues. The CDR3 sequence is CASSPLHRRDSSTDTQYF. CDR3 bases: TGTGCCAGCAGCCCTCTCCACCGGCGGGACAGTAGTACAGATACGCAGTATTTT.

Here the CDR3 DNA reads TGTGCCAGCAGCTTAGCGCACAGGAGCTCCTATAATTCACCCCTCCACTTT. This gives the protein CASSLAHRSSYNSPLHF. The chain couples TRBV7-2 to TRBJ1-6, with D possibly being TRBD1 (5 bases). Per the germline V gene, CDR1 is SGHTA and CDR2 is FQGNSA. The CDR3 is made up of 17 amino acids. V lost 0 bases and J lost 0, with 9 bases in between.

This clone showed up just once. V and J are TRBV18 and TRBJ2-1, with D possibly being TRBD1 (6 bases). Germline V gene data show CDR1 as KGHSH and CDR2 as LQKENI. The CDR3 has 14 residues. V dropped 6 bases and J dropped 0 bases, with 9 bases sitting between them. CDR3 bases: TGTGCCAGCTCGGCGGACAGCTCCTACAATGAGCAGTTCTTC. This gives the protein CASSADSSYNEQFF.

The chain carries TRBV4-3 and TRBJ1-2; D call uncertain. Trimming left V 1 base short and J 4 bases short, with 10 bases between. Germline assignment: CDR1 LGHNA and CDR2 YSLEER. The CDR3 is made up of 14 amino acids. The CDR3 protein is CASSQGAGSYGYTF. CDR3 nucleotides: TGCGCCAGCAGCCAAGGGGCAGGATCCTATGGCTACACCTTC.